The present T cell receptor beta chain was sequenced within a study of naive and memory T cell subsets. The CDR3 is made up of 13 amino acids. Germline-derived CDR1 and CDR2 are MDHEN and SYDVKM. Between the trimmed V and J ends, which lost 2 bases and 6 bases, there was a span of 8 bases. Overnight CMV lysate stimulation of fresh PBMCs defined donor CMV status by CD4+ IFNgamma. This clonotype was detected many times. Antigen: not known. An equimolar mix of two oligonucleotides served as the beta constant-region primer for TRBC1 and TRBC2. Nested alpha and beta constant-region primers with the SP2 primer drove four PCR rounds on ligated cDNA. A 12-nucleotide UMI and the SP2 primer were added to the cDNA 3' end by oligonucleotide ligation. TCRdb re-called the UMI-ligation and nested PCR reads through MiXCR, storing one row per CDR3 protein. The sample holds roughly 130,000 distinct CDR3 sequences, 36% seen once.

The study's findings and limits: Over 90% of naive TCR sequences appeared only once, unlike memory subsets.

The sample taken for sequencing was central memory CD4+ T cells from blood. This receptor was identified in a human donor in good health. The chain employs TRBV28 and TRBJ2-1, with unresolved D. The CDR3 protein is CASSLGLTNEQFF. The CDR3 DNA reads TGTGCCAGCAGTTTAGGGCTTACCAATGAGCAGTTCTTC. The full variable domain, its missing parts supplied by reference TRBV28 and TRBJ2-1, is DVKVTQSSRYLVKRTGEKVFLECVQDMDHENMFWYRQDPGLGLRLIYFSYDVKMKEKGDIPEGYSVSREKKERFSLILESASTNQTSMYLCASSLGLTNEQFFGPGTRLTVL.